This TCR beta chain originates from a study of blood T cell repertoires in COVID-19. The repertoire was sequenced with immunoSEQ multiplex PCR; TCRdb's copy has only in-frame clones and lacks some. The sample yields about 530,000 clones, approximately 88% seen once. This CDR3 region has 15 residues. CDR1 is MNHEY and CDR2 is SVGEGT in the germline V gene. The V gene lost 2 bases and the J gene lost 7 bases, with 12 bases spanning the gap. Specimen: peripheral blood. V usage is TRBV6-2 or TRBV6-3 and J usage is TRBJ1-6; D is undetermined. This TCR was sampled from a woman between 45 and 65 years old with COVID-19, enrolled during active disease. The CDR3 DNA sequence: TGTGCCAGCAGTTACGGCGGCCGGGGAAATTCACCCCTCCACTTT. This codes for CASSYGGRGNSPLHF.